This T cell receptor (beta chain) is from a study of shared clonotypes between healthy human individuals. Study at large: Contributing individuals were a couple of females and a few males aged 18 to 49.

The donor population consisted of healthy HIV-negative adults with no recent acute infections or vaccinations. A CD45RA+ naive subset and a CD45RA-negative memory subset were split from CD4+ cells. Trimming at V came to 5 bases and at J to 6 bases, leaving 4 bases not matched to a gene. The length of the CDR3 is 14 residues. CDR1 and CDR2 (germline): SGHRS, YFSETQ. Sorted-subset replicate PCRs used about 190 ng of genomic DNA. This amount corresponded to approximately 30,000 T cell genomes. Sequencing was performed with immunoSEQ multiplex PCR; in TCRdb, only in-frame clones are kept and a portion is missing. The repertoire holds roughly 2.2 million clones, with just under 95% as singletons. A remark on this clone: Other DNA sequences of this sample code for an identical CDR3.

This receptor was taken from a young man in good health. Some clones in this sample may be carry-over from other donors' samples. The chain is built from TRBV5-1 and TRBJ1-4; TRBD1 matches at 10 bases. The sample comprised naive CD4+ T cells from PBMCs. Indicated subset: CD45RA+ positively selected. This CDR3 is CASRPGTGDEKLFF. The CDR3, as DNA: TGCGCCAGCAGACCCGGGACAGGGGATGAAAAACTGTTTTTT.